This paragraph covers one T cell receptor beta chain sequence. These data are taken from a study of blood T cell repertoires in COVID-19. Study overall: From the United States, Italy and Spain came samples of acute and convalescent COVID-19.

Enrolment of Seattle patients took place during active infection, and they were followed longitudinally. CDR1 and CDR2 from the germline V gene are DFQATT and SNEGSKA (reference sequence). The V and J ends lost 3 bases and 0 bases respectively, with 15 bases between them. This CDR3 spans 16 amino acids. Authors' processing steps: Amplification with reference gene primers provided the estimates of nucleated cell counts. Using immunoSEQ multiplex PCR, the repertoire was profiled, and TCRdb retains in-frame clones only, with some absent. The DNA was the basis for D and trimming; V, J and clone size are from that table. Of around 440,000 clones listed, approximately 88% are singletons.

The sequence was collected from a woman between 50 and 59 years old with COVID-19, enrolled during active disease. The sequenced sample consisted of peripheral blood. The genes are TRBV20-1 and TRBJ1-3, with D hard to call. CDR3 sequence reads: CSASRITTFSGNTIYF. CDR3 coding DNA: TGCAGTGCTAGTAGAATCACGACATTCTCTGGAAACACCATATATTTT.